The T cell receptor beta chain described here comes from a study of T cells after posttransplantation cyclophosphamide. The related graft donor's blood sample was taken on the day of bone marrow donation. Per germline, CDR1 KGHDR and CDR2 SFDVKD. V trimming: 2 bases; J trimming: 7 bases; junction bases outside the gene matches: 4. This CDR3 contains 13 residues. This clone was counted ten times or more. Antigen unknown. Clones were read by immunoSEQ multiplex PCR, and TCRdb kept only the in-frame ones, dropping some. This repertoire holds some 40,000 clones, and none appear only once. Whole-study findings and limits: Donor-recipient repertoire similarity was low at 1-2 months, rising over year one. TRB overlap between skin or GI tissue T cells and blood was limited.

This TCR was recovered from a man aged 25 to 40 in good health and a related stem cell transplant donor. This chain links TRBV24-1 with TRBJ2-7; TRBD2 matches at 7 bases. Sequences were obtained from PBMCs. The CDR3 nucleotides are TGTGCCACCAGTGATTCACTAGCGAGGGAGCAGTACTTC. The encoded protein is CATSDSLAREQYF.